This T cell receptor (beta chain) appears in the sequencing data of a study of T cells in Graves' hyperthyroidism and ophthalmopathy. Study-level results: Progression to ophthalmopathy was predicted a median of roughly seven months early.

Germline CDR1 is SGHKS and CDR2 is YYEKEE (reference sequence). V lost 6 bases and J 1 base, leaving 16 bases between the germline ends. The CDR3 has 15 residues. This clonotype was recorded once. Its antigen is not known. It was RNA transcripts that yielded the amplified TCR beta CDR3 regions. A set of HTBI primers served as the primers for a first-round RT-PCR of the TCR CDR3. TCRdb independently ran MiXCR on the multiplex PCR reads; one entry per CDR3 protein. The sample consists of about 300,000 distinct CDR3 sequences, less than 20% of them appearing once. Sequenced input: blood. The receptor's source is a man between 50 and 59 years old with Graves' ophthalmopathy. This chain joins TRBV5-5 and TRBJ1-1, with D possibly being TRBD1 (6 bases). Written as DNA, the CDR3 is TGTGCCAGCACCCCGCCGGGACAACCGAACACTGAAGCTTTCTTT. Translated, it gives CASTPPGQPNTEAFF. The full variable domain, rest sourced from reference TRBV5-5 and TRBJ1-1, is DAGVTQSPTHLIKTRGQQVTLRCSPISGHKSVSWYQQVLGQGPQFIFQYYEKEERGRGNFPDRFSARQFPNYSSELNVNALLLGDSALYLCASTPPGQPNTEAFFGQGTRLTVV.